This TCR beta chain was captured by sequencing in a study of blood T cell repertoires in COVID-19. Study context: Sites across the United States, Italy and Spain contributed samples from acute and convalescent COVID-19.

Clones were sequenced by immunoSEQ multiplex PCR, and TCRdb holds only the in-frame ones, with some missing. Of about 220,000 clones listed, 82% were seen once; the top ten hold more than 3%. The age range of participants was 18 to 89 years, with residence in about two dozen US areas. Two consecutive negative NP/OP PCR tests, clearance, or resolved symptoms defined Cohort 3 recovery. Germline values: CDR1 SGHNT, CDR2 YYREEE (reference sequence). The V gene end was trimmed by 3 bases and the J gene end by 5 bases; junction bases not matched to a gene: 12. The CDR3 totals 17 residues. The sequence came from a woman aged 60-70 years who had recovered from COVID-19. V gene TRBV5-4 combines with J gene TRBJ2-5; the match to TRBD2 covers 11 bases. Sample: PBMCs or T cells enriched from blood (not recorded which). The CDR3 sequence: CASSWQTTSGGGETQYF. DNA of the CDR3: TGTGCCAGCAGCTGGCAAACAACTAGCGGGGGCGGGGAGACCCAGTACTTC.